This paragraph reports one T cell receptor beta chain. Its antigen remains unidentified. This record comes from a study of OX40 agonist ivuxolimab in advanced cancers. Study background: Among those enrolled, mean age was about 60 years (range roughly 20 to 85) and about 82% were male.

Whole-study results and caveats: By week 6 at 0.1 to 3.0 mg/kg, blood CD4+ and CD8+ T cells had expanded clonally.

The data were produced by immunoSEQ multiplex PCR, yet TCRdb's version contains in-frame clones alone and is incomplete. The sample lists 50,000 or so clones, around 73% occurring once. This specimen was CD4+ or CD8+ T cells sorted from blood, taken in a trial of the OX40 agonist ivuxolimab. The sequence was obtained from an adult with an advanced solid tumor such as melanoma, head and neck, liver or kidney cancer.

For the CDR3, the DNA is TGTGCCAGCAGCAAAAGCCTGGCCGGGGAGCTGTTTTTT. Translation: CASSKSLAGELFF. The chain has TRBV7-3 and TRBJ2-2, with D hard to call. The CDR3 is 13 residues long. The germline gives CDR1 SGHTA, CDR2 FQGTGA. With 5 bases removed from V and 6 bases from J, the gap between germline ends came to 10 bases.